A selection of T cell receptor beta chains follows, all from one sample in a study of blood T cell repertoires in COVID-19. Clones were read by immunoSEQ multiplex PCR, and TCRdb kept only the in-frame ones, dropping some. The data show about 180,000 clones, with around 87% seen just once and about 2.7% held by the top ten. Sequences were obtained from peripheral blood. All receptors come from a man in his forties or fifties with active or convalescent COVID-19. Each CDR3 is given with its conserved first and last residue. Each record gives: J gene, V gene, CDR3 protein.

TRBJ2-1,TRBV4-1,CASSPGTGLNNEQFF
TRBJ1-4,TRBV30,CAWSIRREYEKLFF
TRBJ1-5,TRBV3-1/TRBV3-2,CASSQAGTEIQPQHF
TRBJ1-3,TRBV6-1,CASSEQGATGNTIYF
TRBJ2-7,TRBV6-5,CASSSPQSYEQYF
TRBJ2-7,TRBV24-1,CATSDGGSRVYEQYF
TRBJ1-1,TRBV12-3/TRBV12-4,CAVQRARNTEAFF
TRBJ1-2,TRBV9,CASSAAGTAPNYGYTF
TRBJ2-3,TRBV4-1,CASSPQQGLAGGQGTDTQYF
TRBJ2-5,TRBV19,CASSMGHPRETQYF
TRBJ1-5,TRBV28,CASSFQNSNQPQHF
TRBJ2-2,TRBV5-1,CASSQWTGLGELFF
TRBJ2-1,TRBV5-1,CASSFGRVTHNEQFF
TRBJ1-6,TRBV5-1,CASSSGQASSYNSPLHF
TRBJ1-6,TRBV24-1,CATSPGAGTGHSNSPLHF